The 6 T cell receptor beta chains presented below share a single source sample, sequenced in a study of blood T cells in healthy people across ages. Next came a second PCR, run for about 6 to 11 cycles, which used a sample-barcoded 5' primer along with a J-beta primer mix. Via MiXCR, TCRdb re-called the 5' RACE reads, giving one row per CDR3 protein. The sample carries 600,000 to 900,000 distinct CDR3 sequences, more than 25% recorded once. These data also formed part of another study, on T cells of mothers and their children.

The sequencing sample was made of blood. These receptors all come from a boy aged 10-17 years in good health.

The V gene is TRBV20-1, the J gene TRBJ1-4, with 7 bases matching TRBD1. With 4 bases clipped from V and 7 bases from J, the junction kept 6 bases outside the gene matches. This CDR3 is built from 13 residues. Germline V CDR1 and CDR2: DFQATT, SNEGSKA (reference sequence). CDR3 DNA: TGCAGTGCTAACCAGGGGGGGGCTGAAAAACTGTTTTTT. This translates into CSANQGGAEKLFF.

This clonotype was counted between two and nine times. CDR3 region: CTSSLTGNQPQHF. The CDR3 DNA sequence: TGTACCAGCAGCTTAACAGGGAACCAGCCCCAGCATTTT. The rearrangement joins TRBV7-2 to TRBJ1-5; D perhaps matches TRBD1 (6 bases). Germline CDR1 and CDR2: SGHTA and FQGNSA. Trimming stripped 2 bases from V and 7 bases from J, with 9 bases between. The CDR3 totals 13 residues.

The gene calls are TRBV20-1 and TRBJ2-1; D is unclear. V lost 4 bases to trimming and J lost 1 base, with 5 bases between them. The CDR3 has 12 residues. Germline lookup yields CDR1 DFQATT and CDR2 SNEGSKA (reference sequence). The CDR3 loop is CSAMRSYNEQFF. The DNA for the CDR3 is TGCAGTGCTATGAGGTCCTACAATGAGCAGTTCTTC.

This clonotype was seen only a few times. In DNA, the CDR3 is TGCGCCAGCAGCTCCGTGGGACAGGGATGGGGCTACACCTTC. Translated, it gives CASSSVGQGWGYTF. This chain links TRBV5-1 with TRBJ1-2; 9 positions match TRBD1. The CDR3 has 14 residues. V trimming: 3 bases; J trimming: 8 bases; junction bases outside the gene matches: 8. Looked up from germline, CDR1 is SGHRS and CDR2 is YFSETQ. The complete variable domain, with remaining parts taken from reference TRBV5-1 and TRBJ1-2, reads KAGVTQTPRYLIKTRGQQVTLSCSPISGHRSVSWYQQTPGQGLQFLFEYFSETQRNKGNFPGRFSGRQFSNSRSEMNVSTLELGDSALYLCASSSVGQGWGYTFGSGTRLTVV.

The rearrangement uses TRBV24-1 and TRBJ1-2; 9 nucleotides align to TRBD1. J lost 5 bases, V lost 3 bases, and 3 bases had no gene match. The germline V gene encodes CDR1 KGHDR and CDR2 SFDVKD. There are 14 residues in the CDR3. In nucleotides, the CDR3 is TGTGCCACCAGTGATATTGACAGGGGGTATGGCTACACCTTC. Its protein product is CATSDIDRGYGYTF.

The V gene is TRBV12-3 or TRBV12-4, the J gene TRBJ1-2, with 7 bases aligning to TRBD1. This CDR3 is built from 16 residues. Germline trimming cut 5 bases from V and 4 bases from J; bases unmatched to any gene: 13. The CDR3 DNA reads TGTGCCAGCAGTCCCCCGGGTAGGGGGCCCGTCTATGGCTACACCTTC. This translates into CASSPPGRGPVYGYTF.